These 10 T cell receptor beta chains originate from one sample sequenced in a study of T cells expressing NK-cell markers. Following a re-call of the 5' RACE reads, TCRdb has one entry per CDR3 protein and lacks DNA. The sample's table shows about 260,000 distinct CDR3 sequences. Sequencing was done on a sample of blood T cells: a sorted CD56 or NKG2C T cell subset, CD4+ or CD8+ T cells, or bulk PBMC T cells (not recorded which). These receptors all stem from a woman aged 18 to 75 in good health.

The V and J genes are TRBV7-2 and TRBJ1-2; TCRdb picks TRBD1, but there is no DNA to check that call. The CDR3 is made up of 14 amino acids. The germline V gene has CDR1 SGHTA and CDR2 FQGNSA. The chain's CDR3 is CASSPQGVIYGYTF.

V gene TRBV12-5 combines with J gene TRBJ2-7; TCRdb lists TRBD1, though no DNA is available to test this call. In germline, CDR1 is LGHNT, CDR2 FRNRAP. This CDR3 spans 14 amino acids. The CDR3 here is CASGLLGLGDEQYF.

This chain connects TRBV20-1 to TRBJ2-7; TCRdb gives TRBD1 as the D gene, but with no DNA this cannot be confirmed. The CDR3 has 15 residues. Germline-derived CDR1 and CDR2 are DFQATT and SNEGSKA (reference sequence). CDR3 loop: CSARYPRANSYEQYF.

V gene TRBV29-1 combines with J gene TRBJ2-5; TCRdb's D call of TRBD1 is untestable without DNA. The V gene's germline CDR1 is SQVTM and CDR2 ANQGSEA. The CDR3 runs 15 residues. This CDR3 reads CSVSGTGGAGETQYF.

V is TRBV29-1 and J is TRBJ2-7; TCRdb designates TRBD1, a call that cannot be tested without DNA. Per germline, CDR1 SQVTM and CDR2 ANQGSEA. The CDR3 contains 12 residues. The CDR3 sequence: CSVAGTGIEQYF.

The J gene is TRBJ2-5, the V gene TRBV12-3 or TRBV12-4. CDR3 length: 13 residues. CDR3 region: CASARGRQETQYF.

The rearrangement links TRBV20-1 to TRBJ2-5. This CDR3 contains 13 residues. CDR1 and CDR2 (germline): DFQATT, SNEGSKA (reference sequence). CDR3 region: CSARWGSEQTQYF.

This chain joins TRBV7-2 and TRBJ2-1; with no DNA, the TCRdb D assignment of TRBD2 cannot be verified. CDR3 size: 16 residues. Germline CDR1 SGHTA, CDR2 FQGNSA. The CDR3: CASSLAASGTYNEQFF.

The chain uses TRBV7-6 and TRBJ1-5. CDR1 SGHVS and CDR2 FNYEAQ come from the germline V gene. This CDR3 comprises 13 residues. The chain's CDR3 is CASSTRGGQPQHF.

CDR3 loop: CSVEAGSEAFF. The chain has TRBV29-1 and TRBJ1-1; the D call of TRBD1 rests on TCRdb alone, since no DNA is present to check it. The germline V gene has CDR1 SQVTM and CDR2 ANQGSEA. The CDR3 is 11 residues long.